These 32 T cell receptor beta chains originate from one sample sequenced in a study of CD8+ T cells in alopecia areata. Reverse transcription of extracted RNA yielded cDNA, which provided the sequencing template. Repertoires were generated with immunoSEQ multiplex PCR, while TCRdb's copy carries only in-frame clones and drops some. The sample gives 140,000 to 150,000 clones, around 51% of which show up once; 0.95% to 1% is in the top ten. The material was CD4+ T cells sorted from blood, obtained at week 0. The receptors here all came from a human donor with alopecia areata.

This clone was counted a few times. V and J are TRBV4-3 and TRBJ2-5; weak D call: TRBD2 (6 bases). The V gene's germline CDR1 is LGHNA and CDR2 YSLEER. CDR3 length equals 13 residues. V gave up 4 bases and J gave up 5 bases, with 11 bases separating them. CDR3 nucleotides: TGCGCCAGCAGCCTAGAGGGAGGTGAGACCCAGTACTTC. Translated: CASSLEGGETQYF.

The chain links TRBV7-8 to TRBJ2-7, with 7 nucleotides matching TRBD1. V gave up 5 bases and J gave up 1 base; unmatched junction bases: 5. The CDR3 extends over 14 amino acids. Germline V CDR1 and CDR2: SGHVS, FQNEAQ. The CDR3 region has the DNA TGTGCCAGCAGCCATCCAGGGGGTTCCTACGAGCAGTACTTC. Protein: CASSHPGGSYEQYF.

This clone has more than one count but fewer than ten. This chain uses TRBV27 with TRBJ2-7, with TRBD2 matching 10 bases. The ends lost 8 bases at V and 4 bases at J; junction bases unmatched: 8. The CDR3 has 14 residues. The germline V gene has CDR1 MNHEY and CDR2 SMNVEV (reference sequence). The CDR3 region has the DNA TGTGCCAGCCGACGAGCGGGAGGGCGGTACGAGCAGTACTTC. This translates into CASRRAGGRYEQYF.

V usage is TRBV7-9 and J usage is TRBJ2-7; 7 nucleotides line up with TRBD1. Germline loops: CDR1 SEHNR, CDR2 FQNEAQ (reference sequence). V dropped 5 bases and J dropped 0; count of bases not matched to a gene: 4. The CDR3 sequence is 14 residues long. CDR3 bases: TGTGCCAGCAGCCCCGGACAGGACTCCTACGAGCAGTACTTC. Its protein product is CASSPGQDSYEQYF.

Only a few counts were recorded for this clone. This sequence joins TRBV7-9 and TRBJ2-7; D is undetermined. The CDR3 has 15 amino acids. Between the trimmed V and J ends, which lost 2 bases and 2 bases, there was a span of 13 bases. Germline V lookup: CDR1 SEHNR, CDR2 FQNEAQ (reference sequence). The CDR3 loop is CASSLFASAPYEQYF. The CDR3 coding sequence is TGTGCCAGCAGCTTATTCGCCTCGGCCCCCTACGAGCAGTACTTC.

The rearrangement uses TRBV28 and TRBJ1-4; 9 positions match TRBD1. The CDR3 contains 16 residues. The germline CDR1 and CDR2 sequences are MDHEN and SYDVKM. V shed 6 bases, J shed 2 bases, and the junction held 7 bases outside the gene matches. This chain's CDR3 is CASSQTGGGTNEKLFF. In DNA, the CDR3 is TGTGCCAGCAGCCAGACAGGGGGTGGGACTAATGAAAAACTGTTTTTT. The full variable domain, with the rest looked up from reference TRBV28 and TRBJ1-4, is DVKVTQSSRYLVKRTGEKVFLECVQDMDHENMFWYRQDPGLGLRLIYFSYDVKMKEKGDIPEGYSVSREKKERFSLILESASTNQTSMYLCASSQTGGGTNEKLFFGSGTQLSVL.

A single count supports this clone. The rearrangement joins TRBV5-1 to TRBJ1-1; D remains ambiguous. V lost 0 bases and J lost 0, with 6 bases in between. Germline lookup yields CDR1 SGHRS and CDR2 YFSETQ. This CDR3 spans 14 amino acids. The CDR3 reads CASSLDRVNTEAFF. The CDR3 bases are TGCGCCAGCAGCTTGGACAGAGTGAACACTGAAGCTTTCTTT.

This clone was detected once. J is TRBJ2-3 and V is TRBV19, with D perhaps TRBD2 (6 bases). The V gene's germline CDR1 is LNHDA and CDR2 SQIVND (reference sequence). V gave up 5 bases and J gave up 1 base, with 16 bases separating them. This CDR3 region has 16 residues. The DNA of the CDR3 is TGTGCCAGTAGTGCCTCGACGTGGGGGGGCACAGATACGCAGTATTTT. Translating gives CASSASTWGGTDTQYF.

V and J are TRBV4-1 and TRBJ2-1; the D is unclear. V was pared by 1 base and J by 0 bases, with 7 bases between. This CDR3 spans 15 amino acids. CDR1 and CDR2 (germline): MGHRA, YSYEKL. In DNA, the CDR3 is TGCGCCAGCAGCCAAGGGTCCTACTCCTACAATGAGCAGTTCTTC. Amino acid sequence: CASSQGSYSYNEQFF.

This sequence joins TRBV7-2 and TRBJ2-3, with a possible D match to TRBD2 (6 bases). The ends were cut back, 3 bases at V and 1 base at J, with 14 bases in the middle. CDR1 is SGHTA, CDR2 FQGNSA, per germline. CDR3 size: 16 residues. CDR3 protein: CASSFLRDWRTDTQYF. The CDR3, as DNA: TGTGCCAGCAGCTTTCTGCGGGACTGGCGCACAGATACGCAGTATTTT.

J is TRBJ2-7 and V is TRBV30; D is perhaps TRBD1 (6 bases). Trimming removed 3 bases at V and 6 bases at J, with 15 bases between. The CDR3 covers 13 residues. The germline CDR1 and CDR2 sequences are GTSNPN and SVGIG (reference sequence). The CDR3: CAWSPLRGGEQYF. Written as DNA, the CDR3 is TGTGCCTGGAGCCCCCTAAGAGGGGGCGAGCAGTACTTC.

V is TRBV9 and J is TRBJ2-7, with 7 bases fitting TRBD2. V was clipped by 0 bases and J by 3 bases; unmatched bases: 6. The CDR3 sequence is 15 residues long. Per germline, CDR1 SGDLS and CDR2 YYNGEE. DNA of the CDR3: TGTGCCAGCAGCGTAGCTACTAGCGCGGACTACGAGCAGTACTTC. Its translation: CASSVATSADYEQYF.

The chain is built from TRBV29-1 and TRBJ2-1; 8 bases align to TRBD1. This CDR3 contains 17 residues. Per germline, CDR1 SQVTM and CDR2 ANQGSEA. V shed 5 bases, J shed 15 bases, and the junction held 27 bases outside the gene matches. CDR3 loop: CSVRDTLRTGQVVGWFF. The CDR3 bases are TGCAGCGTTAGGGATACCCTTCGGACAGGGCAAGTGGTAGGATGGTTCTTC.

The CDR3 coding sequence is TGTGCCAGCAGTTTAAGGACAGCTGATACGCAGTATTTT. This codes for CASSLRTADTQYF. The gene calls are TRBV27 and TRBJ2-3, with a tentative D call TRBD1 (6 bases). The V gene's germline CDR1 is MNHEY and CDR2 SMNVEV (reference sequence). This CDR3 has 13 amino acids. The V end lost 2 bases, the J end lost 6 bases, and 9 bases lay between the germline ends.

This sequence joins TRBV30 and TRBJ2-5; no reliable D call. This CDR3 spans 11 amino acids. Looked up from germline, CDR1 is GTSNPN and CDR2 is SVGIG (reference sequence). Trimming pared 1 base from V and 7 bases from J, leaving 7 bases between. CDR3 DNA sequence: TGTGCCTGGAGTGGTCTTGTGACCCAGTACTTC. This encodes CAWSGLVTQYF. Filled out from reference TRBV30 and TRBJ2-5, the complete variable domain reads SQTIHQWPATLVQPVGSPLSLECTVEGTSNPNLYWYRQAAGRGLQLLFYSVGIGQISSEVPQNLSASRPQDRQFILSSKKLLLSDSGFYLCAWSGLVTQYFGPGTRLLVL.

The chain joins TRBV5-1 to TRBJ2-7; 7 bases map to TRBD1. With 5 bases clipped from V and 7 bases from J, the junction kept 6 bases outside the gene matches. The CDR3 sequence is 12 residues long. Germline V lookup: CDR1 SGHRS, CDR2 YFSETQ. For the CDR3, the DNA is TGCGCCAGCAGAGGGGGCCCGGGGGAGCAGTACTTC. The encoded protein is CASRGGPGEQYF. The full variable domain, completed using reference TRBV5-1 and TRBJ2-7, is KAGVTQTPRYLIKTRGQQVTLSCSPISGHRSVSWYQQTPGQGLQFLFEYFSETQRNKGNFPGRFSGRQFSNSRSEMNVSTLELGDSALYLCASRGGPGEQYFGPGTRLTVT.

The genes are TRBV20-1 and TRBJ2-5; 8 positions agree with TRBD2. Germline CDR1 DFQATT, CDR2 SNEGSKA (reference sequence). The CDR3 extends over 10 amino acids. Written as DNA, the CDR3 is TGCACGGGGGGGACAGAGACCCAGTACTTC. Translation gives CTGGTETQYF.

There are a few counts of this clone. The chain couples TRBV5-5 to TRBJ2-1; 10 bases match TRBD1. In germline, CDR1 is SGHKS, CDR2 YYEKEE (reference sequence). CDR3 length equals 19 residues. The V and J ends lost 6 bases and 9 bases, in that order; junction bases with no gene match: 24. The DNA for the CDR3 is TGTGCCAGCAACGAGGAGGGGACAGGGGCAATGGGGGATTCTAGTGAGCAGTTCTTC. Translated, it gives CASNEEGTGAMGDSSEQFF.

The V gene is TRBV30, the J gene TRBJ2-7, with TRBD1 identical over 7 bases. The trim removed 5 bases at V and 4 bases at J, leaving 8 bases unmatched. CDR3 length equals 13 residues. Germline CDR1 reads GTSNPN; CDR2 reads SVGIG (reference sequence). The CDR3 loop reads CAWGTELVYEQYF. The CDR3 nucleotides read TGTGCCTGGGGGACAGAATTAGTTTACGAGCAGTACTTC.

In this sample, this clone turned up once. V gene TRBV29-1 combines with J gene TRBJ2-2; maybe TRBD2 (5 bases). Deletions cut 5 bases from V and 4 bases from J, with 11 bases between. The CDR3 spans 13 residues. The germline V gene has CDR1 SQVTM and CDR2 ANQGSEA. The CDR3 here is CSVRTGSTGELFF. DNA for the CDR3: TGCAGCGTTAGGACGGGGAGCACCGGGGAGCTGTTTTTT.

The chain carries TRBV5-1 and TRBJ2-5, with 12 bases identical to TRBD2. The germline gives CDR1 SGHRS, CDR2 YFSETQ. The CDR3 length is 17 residues. The V segment lost 2 bases and the J segment 5 bases; nucleotides outside the gene matches: 10. The chain's CDR3 is CASSFLTSGSKRETQYF. The CDR3 DNA reads as TGCGCCAGCAGCTTCCTGACTAGCGGGAGCAAACGGGAGACCCAGTACTTC.

This clone was seen only a few times. The V call is TRBV27, the J call TRBJ2-7; D gene unclear. The CDR3 loop spans 13 amino acids. Germline-derived CDR1 and CDR2 are MNHEY and SMNVEV (reference sequence). With 9 bases removed from V and 1 base from J, the gap between germline ends came to 13 bases. Written as DNA, the CDR3 is TGTGCCAGTTCCGTGAGGCGGTCCTACGAGCAGTACTTC. This encodes CASSVRRSYEQYF.

This clone showed up just a few times. V and J are TRBV30 and TRBJ1-4, with 10 bases matching TRBD1. The ends lost 1 base at V and 7 bases at J; junction bases unmatched: 3. The CDR3 spans 14 residues. Germline values: CDR1 GTSNPN, CDR2 SVGIG (reference sequence). The CDR3 spells CAWSAGQGTEKLFF. DNA of the CDR3: TGTGCCTGGAGTGCGGGACAGGGGACTGAAAAACTGTTTTTT.

The CDR3 nucleotides read TGTGCCAGCACCCTGGGACGGGGCGCCTCCTACGAGCAGTACTTC. Translated: CASTLGRGASYEQYF. V is TRBV6-1 and J is TRBJ2-7; the D gene could be TRBD1 or TRBD2 (5 bases each). V was shortened by 7 bases and J by 0 bases, with 16 bases between the two germline ends. Looked up from germline, CDR1 is MNHNS and CDR2 is SASEGT. The CDR3 is 15 amino acids.

This chain connects TRBV5-1 to TRBJ2-1; 9 bases are shared with TRBD2. J gave up 8 bases and V 2 bases, and 11 bases lay outside the gene matches. This CDR3 is 16 amino acids long. Germline V gene lookup returns CDR1 SGHRS and CDR2 YFSETQ. The chain's CDR3 is CASSFRDSGSRHEQFF. The CDR3 region has the DNA TGCGCCAGCAGCTTTCGGGATAGCGGGAGCCGGCATGAGCAGTTCTTC.

This clone was seen a single time. The chain couples TRBV28 to TRBJ1-2; perhaps TRBD1 as D (5 bases). From germline, CDR1 is MDHEN and CDR2 SYDVKM. This CDR3 is 14 amino acids long. Deletions cut 8 bases from V and 0 bases from J, with 13 bases between. CDR3 in amino acids: CASAEGRTNYGYTF. The DNA for the CDR3 is TGTGCCAGCGCAGAGGGACGGACTAACTATGGCTACACCTTC.

The rearrangement uses TRBV11-2 and TRBJ2-3; D might be TRBD2 (5 bases). The CDR3 extends over 12 amino acids. The V and J ends lost 10 bases and 1 base respectively, with 9 bases between them. CDR1 SGHAT and CDR2 FQNNGV come from the germline V gene. CDR3 bases: TGTGCCATCACCGGGGGCACAGATACGCAGTATTTT. It translates to CAITGGTDTQYF.

The chain is built from TRBV13 and TRBJ1-1; TRBD1 might be the D (5 bases). The CDR3 is 11 amino acids. Between the trimmed V and J ends, which lost 0 bases and 11 bases, there was a span of 7 bases. In germline, CDR1 is PRHDT, CDR2 FYEKMQ (reference sequence). The CDR3 here is CASSLGRGAFF. CDR3 coding DNA: TGTGCCAGCAGCTTAGGGCGGGGCGCTTTCTTT. The variable domain in full, with the rest retrieved from reference TRBV13 and TRBJ1-1, is AAGVIQSPRHLIKEKRETATLKCYPIPRHDTVYWYQQGPGQDPQFLISFYEKMQSDKGSIPDRFSAQQFSDYHSELNMSSLELGDSALYFCASSLGRGAFFGQGTRLTVV.

The V gene is TRBV30, the J gene TRBJ2-1, with a weak D call TRBD2 (6 bases). Germline loops: CDR1 GTSNPN, CDR2 SVGIG (reference sequence). The V and J ends lost 0 bases and 0 bases respectively, with 15 bases between them. The CDR3 consists of 17 residues. The CDR3 DNA is TGTGCCTGGAGTGTGCGCGGGGTTACGAGCTCCTACAATGAGCAGTTCTTC. Encoded protein: CAWSVRGVTSSYNEQFF.

This chain links TRBV5-6 with TRBJ1-2; D unclear. Trimming took off 0 bases at V and 8 bases at J, with 14 bases between the two ends. This CDR3 comprises 14 residues. The germline V gene has CDR1 SGHDT and CDR2 YYEEEE. The CDR3 protein is CASSLGLRGGGYTF. The CDR3 bases are TGTGCCAGCAGCTTGGGCCTACGTGGTGGAGGCTACACCTTC.

This clone was counted only a few times. The CDR3 is CASSQQGYTF. The DNA for the CDR3 is TGCGCCAGCAGTCAACAGGGCTACACCTTC. The V call is TRBV23-1, the J call TRBJ1-2; no clear D. TRBV23-1 is assigned to the ORF class and has an uncertain function. This CDR3 has 10 residues. Trimming cost V 2 bases and J 8 bases, with 3 bases left between them.

V usage is TRBV29-1 and J usage is TRBJ2-3; 9 nucleotides line up with TRBD1. This CDR3 is 11 amino acids long. V was clipped by 7 bases and J by 13 bases; unmatched bases: 9. Germline V lookup: CDR1 SQVTM, CDR2 ANQGSEA. In DNA form, the CDR3 reads TGCAGCGGATTTACCGGGACAGGGAAGTATTTT. Its translation is CSGFTGTGKYF.